There are a few counts of the clone carrying this T cell receptor (beta chain). Profiling relied on immunoSEQ multiplex PCR, and the TCRdb table lists in-frame clones only, not all of them. Of 260,000 or so clones in the sample, 87% are singletons; the top ten hold 2.5% to 3%. The data derive from a study of blood T cell repertoires in COVID-19. V lost 2 bases and J lost 6, with 11 bases in between. Germline V lookup: CDR1 LNHDA, CDR2 SQIVND (reference sequence). CDR3 length: 15 amino acids. Which cohort a participant joined came from the clinical history participants gave. This receptor was obtained from a woman aged 25 to 39 with acute COVID-19. The rearrangement joins TRBV19 to TRBJ1-6; the D gene is possibly TRBD1 (6 bases). The specimen sequenced was PBMCs or T cells enriched from blood (not recorded which). CDR3 residues: CASSIPGQINSPLHF. CDR3 bases: TGTGCCAGTAGTATACCGGGACAAATTAATTCACCCCTCCACTTT.